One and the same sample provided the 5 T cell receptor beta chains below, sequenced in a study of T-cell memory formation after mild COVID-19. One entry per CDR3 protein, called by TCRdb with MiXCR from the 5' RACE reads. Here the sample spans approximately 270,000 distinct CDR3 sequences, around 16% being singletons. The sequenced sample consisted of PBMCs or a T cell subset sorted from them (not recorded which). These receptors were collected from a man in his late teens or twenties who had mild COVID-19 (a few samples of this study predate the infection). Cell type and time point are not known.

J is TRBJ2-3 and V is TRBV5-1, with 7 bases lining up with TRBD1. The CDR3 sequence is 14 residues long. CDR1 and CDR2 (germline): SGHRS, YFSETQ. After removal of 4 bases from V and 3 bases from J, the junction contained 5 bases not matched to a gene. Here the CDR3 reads CASSPGQVTDTQYF. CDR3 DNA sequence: TGCGCCAGCAGCCCCGGACAGGTTACAGATACGCAGTATTTT.

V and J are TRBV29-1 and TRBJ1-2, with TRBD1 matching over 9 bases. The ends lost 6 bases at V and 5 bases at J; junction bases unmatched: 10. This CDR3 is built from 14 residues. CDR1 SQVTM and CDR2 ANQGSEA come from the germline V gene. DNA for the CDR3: TGCAGCGTCTCGACAGGGGGAAATAAGTATGGCTACACCTTC. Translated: CSVSTGGNKYGYTF.

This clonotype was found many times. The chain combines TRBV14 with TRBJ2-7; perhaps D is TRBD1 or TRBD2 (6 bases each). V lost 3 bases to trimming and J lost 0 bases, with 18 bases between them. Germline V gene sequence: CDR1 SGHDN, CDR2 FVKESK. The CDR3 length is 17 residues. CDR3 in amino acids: CASSHRREDSGSYEQYV. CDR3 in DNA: TGTGCCAGCAGCCACCGGAGGGAGGACAGCGGCTCCTACGAGCAGTACGTC.

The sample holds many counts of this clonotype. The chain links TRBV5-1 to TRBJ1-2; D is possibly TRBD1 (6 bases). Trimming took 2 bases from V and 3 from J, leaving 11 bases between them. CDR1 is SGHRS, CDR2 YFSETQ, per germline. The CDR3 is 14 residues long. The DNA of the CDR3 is TGCGCCAGCAGCTTTACAGGGAAAGACTATGGCTACACCTTC. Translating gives CASSFTGKDYGYTF.

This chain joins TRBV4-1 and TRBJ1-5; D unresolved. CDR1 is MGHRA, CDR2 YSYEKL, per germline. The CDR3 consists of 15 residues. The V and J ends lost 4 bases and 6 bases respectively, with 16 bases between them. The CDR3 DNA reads TGCGCCAGCAGCCCCGGGCCCCCTTACGTTCAGCCCCAGCATTTT. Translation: CASSPGPPYVQPQHF.